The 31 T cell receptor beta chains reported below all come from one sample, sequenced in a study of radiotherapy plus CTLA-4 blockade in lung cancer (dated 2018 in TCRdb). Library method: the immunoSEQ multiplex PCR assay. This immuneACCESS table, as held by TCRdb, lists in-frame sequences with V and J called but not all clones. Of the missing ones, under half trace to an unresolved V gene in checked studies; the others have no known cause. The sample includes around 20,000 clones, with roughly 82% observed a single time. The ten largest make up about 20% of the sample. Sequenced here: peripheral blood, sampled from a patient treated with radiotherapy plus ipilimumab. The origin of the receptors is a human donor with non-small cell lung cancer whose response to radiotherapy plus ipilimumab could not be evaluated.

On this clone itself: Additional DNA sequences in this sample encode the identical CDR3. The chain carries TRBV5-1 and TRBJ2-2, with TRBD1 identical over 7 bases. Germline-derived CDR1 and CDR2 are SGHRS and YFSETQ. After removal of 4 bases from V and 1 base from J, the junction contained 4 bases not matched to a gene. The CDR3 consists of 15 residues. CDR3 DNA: TGCGCCAGCAGCCTACGGACAGGGAACACCGGGGAGCTGTTTTTT. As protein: CASSLRTGNTGELFF.

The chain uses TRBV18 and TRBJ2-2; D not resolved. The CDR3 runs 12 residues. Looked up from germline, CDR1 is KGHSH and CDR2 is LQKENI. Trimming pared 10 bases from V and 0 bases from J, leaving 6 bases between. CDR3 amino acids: CATLSNTGELFF. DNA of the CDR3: TGTGCCACCCTCTCGAACACCGGGGAGCTGTTTTTT.

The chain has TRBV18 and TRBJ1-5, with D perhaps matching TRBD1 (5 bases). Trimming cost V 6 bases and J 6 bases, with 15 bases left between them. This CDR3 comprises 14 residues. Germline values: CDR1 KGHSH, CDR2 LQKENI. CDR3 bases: TGTGCCAGCTCTCCCTCACGCGGGGCTCAGCCCCAGCATTTT. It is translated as CASSPSRGAQPQHF.

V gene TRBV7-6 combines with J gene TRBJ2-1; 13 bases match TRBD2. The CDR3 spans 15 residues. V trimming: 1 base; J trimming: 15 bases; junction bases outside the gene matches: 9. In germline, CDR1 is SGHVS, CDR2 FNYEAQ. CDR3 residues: CASSLVGTSGNPPFF. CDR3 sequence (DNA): TGTGCCAGCAGCTTAGTAGGGACTAGCGGGAATCCCCCGTTCTTC.

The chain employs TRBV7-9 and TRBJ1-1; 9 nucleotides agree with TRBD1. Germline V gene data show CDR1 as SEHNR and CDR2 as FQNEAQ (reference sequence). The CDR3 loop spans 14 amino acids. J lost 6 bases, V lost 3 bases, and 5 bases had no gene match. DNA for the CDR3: TGTGCCAGCAGCTTGGGGACAGGGACCCCTGAAGCTTTCTTT. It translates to CASSLGTGTPEAFF.

CDR3 coding DNA: TGTGCCAGCAGTTTACCCGGGACTAGCGGGAGTCCCACAACCCCTCCAGATACGCAGTATTTT. Translated: CASSLPGTSGSPTTPPDTQYF. The V gene is TRBV28, the J gene TRBJ2-3, with 14 bases that match TRBD2. This CDR3 spans 21 amino acids. V dropped 2 bases and J dropped 4; count of bases not matched to a gene: 17. Germline values: CDR1 MDHEN, CDR2 SYDVKM.

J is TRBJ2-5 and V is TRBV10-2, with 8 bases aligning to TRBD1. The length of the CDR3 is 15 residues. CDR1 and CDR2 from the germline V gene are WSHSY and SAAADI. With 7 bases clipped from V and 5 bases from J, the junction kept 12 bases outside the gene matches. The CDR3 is CASTPTQGAWETQYF. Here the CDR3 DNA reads TGCGCCAGCACCCCCACGCAGGGGGCATGGGAGACCCAGTACTTC.

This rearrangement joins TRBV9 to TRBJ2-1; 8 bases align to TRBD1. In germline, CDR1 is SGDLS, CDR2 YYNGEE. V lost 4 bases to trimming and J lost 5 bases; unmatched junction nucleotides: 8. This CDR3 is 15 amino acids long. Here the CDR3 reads CASSLVGTGNNEQFF. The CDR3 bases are TGTGCCAGCAGCCTAGTGGGGACAGGTAACAATGAGCAGTTCTTC.

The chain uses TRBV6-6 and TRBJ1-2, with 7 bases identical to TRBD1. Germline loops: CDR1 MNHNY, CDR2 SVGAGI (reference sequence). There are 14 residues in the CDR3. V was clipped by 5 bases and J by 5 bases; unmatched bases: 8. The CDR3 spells CASSNDRAPYGYTF. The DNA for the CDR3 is TGTGCCAGCAGTAATGACAGGGCCCCTTATGGCTACACCTTC.

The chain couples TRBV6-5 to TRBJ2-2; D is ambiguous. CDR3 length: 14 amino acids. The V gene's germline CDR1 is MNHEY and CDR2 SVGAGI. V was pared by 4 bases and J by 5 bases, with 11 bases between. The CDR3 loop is CASSSALPTGELFF. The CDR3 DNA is TGTGCCAGCAGTTCCGCTCTACCGACCGGGGAGCTGTTTTTT.

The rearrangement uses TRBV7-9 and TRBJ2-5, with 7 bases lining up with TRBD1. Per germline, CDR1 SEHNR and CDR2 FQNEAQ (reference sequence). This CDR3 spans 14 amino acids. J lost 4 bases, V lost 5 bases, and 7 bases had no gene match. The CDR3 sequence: CASSPGQRGETQYF. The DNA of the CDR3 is TGTGCCAGCAGCCCGGGACAGAGGGGAGAGACCCAGTACTTC.

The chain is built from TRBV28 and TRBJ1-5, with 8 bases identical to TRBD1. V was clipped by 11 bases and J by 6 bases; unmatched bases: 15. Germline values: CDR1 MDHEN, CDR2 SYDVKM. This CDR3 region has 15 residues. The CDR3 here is CAGTHLGTGRQPQHF. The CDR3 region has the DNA TGTGCCGGCACCCACCTGGGGACAGGCCGTCAGCCCCAGCATTTT.

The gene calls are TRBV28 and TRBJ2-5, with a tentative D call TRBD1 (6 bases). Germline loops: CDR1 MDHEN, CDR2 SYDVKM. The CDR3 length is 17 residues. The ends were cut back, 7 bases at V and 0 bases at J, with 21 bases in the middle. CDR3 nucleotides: TGTGCCAGCATCAAAGAGAGGGCAGGGGTCTACCAAGAGACCCAGTACTTC. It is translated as CASIKERAGVYQETQYF.

The CDR3 coding sequence is TGTGCCAGCAGCTTCGGGGGGGCTGAAGCTTTCTTT. Protein: CASSFGGAEAFF. The chain has TRBV7-9 and TRBJ1-1; D perhaps matches TRBD1 (5 bases). V lost 3 bases and J 6 bases, leaving 8 bases between the germline ends. CDR1 and CDR2 (germline): SEHNR, FQNEAQ (reference sequence). The CDR3 loop spans 12 amino acids. Drawing the rest from reference TRBV7-9 and TRBJ1-1, the complete variable domain is DTGVSQNPRHKITKRGQNVTFRCDPISEHNRLYWYRQTLGQGPEFLTYFQNEAQLEKSRLLSDRFSAERPKGSFSTLEIQRTEQGDSAMYLCASSFGGAEAFFGQGTRLTVV.

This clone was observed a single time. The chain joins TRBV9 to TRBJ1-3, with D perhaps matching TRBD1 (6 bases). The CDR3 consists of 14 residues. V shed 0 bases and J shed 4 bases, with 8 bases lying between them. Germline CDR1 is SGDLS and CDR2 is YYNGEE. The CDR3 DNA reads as TGTGCCAGCAGCGTAGACAGGGACGGAAACACCATATATTTT. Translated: CASSVDRDGNTIYF.

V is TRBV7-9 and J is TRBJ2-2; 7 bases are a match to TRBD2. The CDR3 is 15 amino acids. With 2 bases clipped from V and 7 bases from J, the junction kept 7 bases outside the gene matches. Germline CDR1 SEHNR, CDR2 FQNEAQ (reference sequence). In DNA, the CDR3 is TGTGCCAGCAGCTTACGTTTCGGGAGGTACGGGGAGCTGTTTTTT. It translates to CASSLRFGRYGELFF.

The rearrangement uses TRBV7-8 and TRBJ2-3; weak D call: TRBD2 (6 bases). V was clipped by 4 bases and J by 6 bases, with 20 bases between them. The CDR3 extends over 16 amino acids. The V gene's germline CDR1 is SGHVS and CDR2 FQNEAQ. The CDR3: CASSSYRIAARDTQYF. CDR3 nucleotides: TGTGCCAGCAGCTCTTACAGGATAGCGGCCCGGGATACGCAGTATTTT.

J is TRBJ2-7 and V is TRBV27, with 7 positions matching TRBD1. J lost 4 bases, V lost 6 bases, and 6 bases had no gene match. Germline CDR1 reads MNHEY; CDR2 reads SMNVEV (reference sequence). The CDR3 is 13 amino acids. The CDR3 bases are TGTGCCAGCAGCCCATCAGGGGGATACGAGCAGTACTTC. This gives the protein CASSPSGGYEQYF.

For the CDR3, the DNA is TGTGCCAGCAGCAGCCGGGACAGGGGCGATCAGCCCCAGCATTTT. It encodes CASSSRDRGDQPQHF. The rearrangement joins TRBV5-6 to TRBJ1-5, with 10 nucleotides matching TRBD1. In germline, CDR1 is SGHDT, CDR2 YYEEEE. Trimming removed 4 bases from V and 5 bases from J; junction bases left unmatched: 6. The CDR3 has 15 residues.

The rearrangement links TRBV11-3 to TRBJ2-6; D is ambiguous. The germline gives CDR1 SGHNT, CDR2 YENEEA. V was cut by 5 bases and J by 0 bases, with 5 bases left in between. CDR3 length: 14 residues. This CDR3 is CASSPVSGANVLTF. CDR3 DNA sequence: TGTGCCAGCAGCCCAGTCTCTGGGGCCAACGTCCTGACTTTC.

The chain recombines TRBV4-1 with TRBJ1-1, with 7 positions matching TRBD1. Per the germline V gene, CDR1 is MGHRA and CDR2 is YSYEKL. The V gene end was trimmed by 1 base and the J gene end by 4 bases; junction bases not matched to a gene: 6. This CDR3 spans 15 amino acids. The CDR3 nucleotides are TGCGCCAGCAGCCAAGTCCAAGGGGGCACCACTGAAGCTTTCTTT. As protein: CASSQVQGGTTEAFF.

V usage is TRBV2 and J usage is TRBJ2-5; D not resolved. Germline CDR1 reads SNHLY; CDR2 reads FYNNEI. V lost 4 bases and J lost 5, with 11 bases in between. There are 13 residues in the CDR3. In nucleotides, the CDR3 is TGTGCCAGCAGTGTCCTCCGGTCCGAGACCCAGTACTTC. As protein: CASSVLRSETQYF.

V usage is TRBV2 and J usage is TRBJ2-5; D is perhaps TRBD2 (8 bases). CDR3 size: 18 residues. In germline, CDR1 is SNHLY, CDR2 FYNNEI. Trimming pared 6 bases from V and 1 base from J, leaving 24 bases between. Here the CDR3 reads CASRRTSSRGLSQETQYF. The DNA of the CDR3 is TGTGCCAGCAGGAGGACTAGCTCGAGGGGGCTAAGCCAAGAGACCCAGTACTTC.

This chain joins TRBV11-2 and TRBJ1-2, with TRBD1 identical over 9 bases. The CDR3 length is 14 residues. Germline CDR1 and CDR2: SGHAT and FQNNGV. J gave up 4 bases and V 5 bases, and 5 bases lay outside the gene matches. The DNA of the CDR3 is TGTGCCAGCAGCCCTGACAGGGGGACCTATGGCTACACCTTC. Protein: CASSPDRGTYGYTF.

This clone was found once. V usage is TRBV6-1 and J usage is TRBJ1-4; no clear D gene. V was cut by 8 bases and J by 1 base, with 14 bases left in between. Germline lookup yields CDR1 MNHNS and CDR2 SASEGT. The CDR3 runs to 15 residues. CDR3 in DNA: TGTGCCAGCCAAGTCCTAACTCTAACTAATGAAAAACTGTTTTTT. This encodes CASQVLTLTNEKLFF.

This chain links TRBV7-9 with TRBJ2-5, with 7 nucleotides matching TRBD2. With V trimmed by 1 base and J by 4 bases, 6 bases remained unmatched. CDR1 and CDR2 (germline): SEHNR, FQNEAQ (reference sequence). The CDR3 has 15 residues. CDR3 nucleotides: TGTGCCAGCAGCTTAGGACTAGCCGGCGCAGAGACCCAGTACTTC. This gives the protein CASSLGLAGAETQYF.

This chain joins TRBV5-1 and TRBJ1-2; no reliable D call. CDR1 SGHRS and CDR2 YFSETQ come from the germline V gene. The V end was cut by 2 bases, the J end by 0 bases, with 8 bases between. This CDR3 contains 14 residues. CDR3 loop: CASSLEAANYGYTF. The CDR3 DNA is TGCGCCAGCAGCTTAGAGGCAGCTAACTATGGCTACACCTTC.

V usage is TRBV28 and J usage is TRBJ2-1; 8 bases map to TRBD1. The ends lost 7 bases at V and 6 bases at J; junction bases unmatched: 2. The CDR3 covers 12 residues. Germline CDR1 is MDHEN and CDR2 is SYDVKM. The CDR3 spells CASKDRVNEQFF. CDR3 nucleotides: TGTGCCAGCAAGGACAGGGTCAATGAGCAGTTCTTC.

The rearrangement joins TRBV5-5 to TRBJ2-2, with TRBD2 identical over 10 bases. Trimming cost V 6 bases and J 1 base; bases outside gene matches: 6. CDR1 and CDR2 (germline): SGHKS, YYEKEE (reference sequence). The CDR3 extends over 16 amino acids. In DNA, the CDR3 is TGTGCCAGCACCCTTTTAGCGGGGGGGAACACCGGGGAGCTGTTTTTT. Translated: CASTLLAGGNTGELFF.

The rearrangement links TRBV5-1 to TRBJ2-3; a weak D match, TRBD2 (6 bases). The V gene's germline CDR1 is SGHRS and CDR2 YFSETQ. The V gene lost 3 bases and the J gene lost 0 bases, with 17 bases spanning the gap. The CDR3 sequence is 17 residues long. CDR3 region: CASSSGGAGVSTDTQYF. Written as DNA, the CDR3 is TGCGCCAGCAGCTCAGGAGGGGCAGGCGTTAGCACAGATACGCAGTATTTT.

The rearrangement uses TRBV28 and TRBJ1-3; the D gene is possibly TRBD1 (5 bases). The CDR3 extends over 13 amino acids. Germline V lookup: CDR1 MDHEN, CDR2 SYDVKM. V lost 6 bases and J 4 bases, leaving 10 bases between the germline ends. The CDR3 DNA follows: TGTGCCAGCAGCCAGGGTTCAGGAAACACCATATATTTT. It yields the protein CASSQGSGNTIYF.